This TCR beta chain was obtained from a study of response to subunit inactivated influenza vaccine. General observations from the study: Authors suggested few new T cells are recruited by each seasonal influenza vaccination.

The V end was cut by 1 base, the J end by 1 base, with 10 bases between. Per germline, CDR1 SGHTA and CDR2 FQGNSA. The CDR3 spans 15 residues. TCRdb re-called the RT-PCR reads with MiXCR, one entry per CDR3 protein. The sample records some 800,000 distinct CDR3 sequences, 21% being singletons. To note about this clonotype: What it recognizes is unknown.

This TCR derives from a man aged 50-59 years who received an inactivated influenza vaccine. The sample in question was PBMCs from blood, obtained about 5 days after vaccination. The chain joins TRBV7-2 to TRBJ2-5; the D gene is possibly TRBD2 (6 bases). The CDR3 reads CASSLDRGFQETQYF. In DNA form, the CDR3 reads TGTGCCAGCAGCTTAGATCGGGGGTTCCAAGAGACCCAGTACTTC.